This entry lists 12 T cell receptor beta chains sequenced from one sample in a study of CD8 T cells in ankylosing spondylitis. Study observations and caveats: About 8 highly homologous variants made up a TCR beta motif, and this motif appeared characteristic of ankylosing spondylitis blood.

TCRdb reanalysed the 5' RACE reads using MiXCR and keeps one entry per CDR3 protein. The sample yields 450,000 or so distinct CDR3 sequences, about 24% seen once. Their target antigens are unknown. The specimen sequenced was blood, either unsorted or a sorted T cell fraction (not recorded which). Source of these receptors: a male donor with ankylosing spondylitis.

The V and J genes are TRBV10-3 and TRBJ1-1; D possibly corresponds to TRBD1 (5 bases). This CDR3 comprises 14 residues. Germline V gene sequence: CDR1 ENHRY, CDR2 SYGVKD. The ends were cut back, 0 bases at V and 6 bases at J, with 11 bases in the middle. This CDR3 reads CAISESGERSEAFF. The CDR3 DNA reads TGTGCCATCAGTGAGTCGGGGGAAAGGTCTGAAGCTTTCTTT.

This clonotype has only a few counts. The V and J genes are TRBV6-1 and TRBJ2-1; D is ambiguous. The germline V gene has CDR1 MNHNS and CDR2 SASEGT. The CDR3 covers 16 residues. V dropped 4 bases and J dropped 6 bases, with 19 bases sitting between them. CDR3 bases: TGTGCCAGCAGTGTCACGTGGCCCCCTACGAGCAATGAGCAGTTCTTC. Residues: CASSVTWPPTSNEQFF.

This clonotype was detected only a few times. The chain recombines TRBV6-1 with TRBJ2-7; 13 bases are shared with TRBD2. The CDR3 totals 15 residues. Germline lookup yields CDR1 MNHNS and CDR2 SASEGT. Trimming removed 6 bases from V and 2 bases from J; junction bases left unmatched: 4. CDR3 sequence (DNA): TGTGCCAGCAGGGGGACTAGCGGGGACACCTACGAGCAGTACTTC. Translated: CASRGTSGDTYEQYF.

The V call is TRBV3-1, the J call TRBJ1-1; 12 bases fit TRBD1. In germline, CDR1 is LGHDT, CDR2 YNNKEL (reference sequence). This CDR3 comprises 12 residues. Trimming cost V 4 bases and J 12 bases; bases outside gene matches: 3. The CDR3 protein is CASSPGQGATFF. The CDR3 region has the DNA TGTGCCAGCAGCCCGGGACAGGGGGCAACTTTCTTT. Together with reference TRBV3-1 and TRBJ1-1, the CDR3 gives the full variable domain: DTAVSQTPKYLVTQMGNDKSIKCEQNLGHDTMYWYKQDSKKFLKIMFSYNNKELIINETVPNRFSPKSPDKAHLNLHINSLELGDSAVYFCASSPGQGATFFGQGTRLTVV.

CDR3 loop: CASSLEGDLSNQPQHF. The CDR3 DNA reads TGCGCCAGCAGCTTGGAGGGGGATCTTAGCAATCAGCCCCAGCATTTT. The chain links TRBV5-1 to TRBJ1-5, with D tentatively TRBD1 (6 bases). V was cut by 0 bases and J by 0 bases, with 10 bases left in between. CDR1 and CDR2 (germline): SGHRS, YFSETQ. The CDR3 consists of 16 residues. Combining the CDR3 with reference TRBV5-1 and TRBJ1-5 gives the whole variable domain KAGVTQTPRYLIKTRGQQVTLSCSPISGHRSVSWYQQTPGQGLQFLFEYFSETQRNKGNFPGRFSGRQFSNSRSEMNVSTLELGDSALYLCASSLEGDLSNQPQHFGDGTRLSIL.

This clonotype was recorded a few times. The CDR3: CASSADRRSLDEQFF. CDR3 nucleotide sequence: TGCGCCAGCAGCGCGGATAGGAGGAGTCTCGATGAGCAGTTCTTC. The V call is TRBV5-1, the J call TRBJ2-1; possible D gene TRBD2, 5 bases. Germline CDR1 SGHRS, CDR2 YFSETQ. Trimming pared 4 bases from V and 8 bases from J, leaving 19 bases between. The CDR3 is made up of 15 amino acids.

This clonotype was picked up a small number of times. The gene calls are TRBV2 and TRBJ1-2; D unclear. Germline-derived CDR1 and CDR2 are SNHLY and FYNNEI. The V end lost 4 bases, the J end lost 4 bases, and 16 bases lay between the germline ends. There are 15 residues in the CDR3. CDR3 nucleotide sequence: TGTGCCAGCAGTGTTGGTATCCCACCCTCCTATGGCTACACCTTC. This encodes CASSVGIPPSYGYTF.

The chain couples TRBV3-1 to TRBJ2-2; 11 nucleotides agree with TRBD2. The V and J ends lost 4 bases and 0 bases, in that order; junction bases with no gene match: 10. The CDR3 has 19 residues. CDR1 is LGHDT and CDR2 is YNNKEL in the germline V gene (reference sequence). Here the CDR3 reads CASSLPLPSGRTNTGELFF. The CDR3 coding sequence is TGTGCCAGCAGCCTGCCCCTCCCTAGCGGGAGGACGAACACCGGGGAGCTGTTTTTT.

This clonotype was detected a few times. The gene calls are TRBV12-3 or TRBV12-4 and TRBJ1-1, with D uncertain. The CDR3 is 13 residues long. Trimming took off 5 bases at V and 7 bases at J, with 14 bases between the two ends. CDR3 in amino acids: CASSLRGRFEAFF. CDR3 sequence (DNA): TGTGCCAGCAGTCTCAGAGGCCGCTTTGAAGCTTTCTTT.

This clonotype was found a few times. The J gene is TRBJ2-3, the V gene TRBV7-8; 10 bases map to TRBD2. V dropped 1 base and J dropped 2; count of bases not matched to a gene: 6. Germline assignment: CDR1 SGHVS and CDR2 FQNEAQ. CDR3 size: 17 residues. The CDR3 reads CASSLGRTSGITDTQYF. The CDR3 bases are TGTGCCAGCAGCTTAGGCCGGACTAGCGGAATCACAGATACGCAGTATTTT. The full variable domain, in which reference TRBV7-8 and TRBJ2-3 provide the parts outside the CDR3, is GAGVSQSPRYKVAKRGQDVALRCDPISGHVSLFWYQQALGQGPEFLTYFQNEAQLDKSGLPSDRFFAERPEGSVSTLKIQRTQQEDSAVYLCASSLGRTSGITDTQYFGPGTRLTVL.

This clonotype was counted at least ten times. The chain links TRBV19 to TRBJ1-1; TRBD1 is a possible D gene (5 bases). This CDR3 has 14 amino acids. The germline CDR1 and CDR2 sequences are LNHDA and SQIVND (reference sequence). Trimming removed 6 bases at V and 1 base at J, with 12 bases between. The CDR3 is CASRPLGRNTEAFF. CDR3 bases: TGTGCCAGTAGGCCGTTGGGGCGGAACACTGAAGCTTTCTTT.

This clonotype was seen a few times. The chain uses TRBV24-1 and TRBJ2-1, with unresolved D. V lost 7 bases, J lost 5 bases, and 5 bases lay in between. The CDR3 has 11 residues. Germline CDR1 KGHDR, CDR2 SFDVKD. CDR3 nucleotides: TGTGCCACCAGCGGAGACAATGAGCAGTTCTTC. This translates into CATSGDNEQFF.